The 15 T cell receptor beta chains presented below share a single source sample, sequenced in a study of molecular identifiers for immune sequencing clone quantification. TCRdb re-analysed the PCR reads in MiXCR, keeping a single row per CDR3 protein. The sample has about 97,000 distinct CDR3 sequences; roughly 26% are singletons. Sequencing input: naive CD8+ T cells from blood, with Jurkat cell RNA spiked in. Subset described: FACS-sorted CD8+CD4-CCR7+CD45RA+ naive T cells. Receptors were obtained from a human donor in good health. Some libraries in this study had Jurkat cell RNA spiked in.

This clonotype was observed at least ten times. This chain joins TRBV4-1 and TRBJ1-1; D perhaps matches TRBD1 (5 bases). The CDR3 has 13 amino acids. CDR1 is MGHRA, CDR2 YSYEKL, per germline. Trimming left V 3 bases short and J 5 bases short, with 10 bases between. Here the CDR3 DNA reads TGCGCCAGCAGCCACGGGGGGGGTACTGAAGCTTTCTTT. Translated: CASSHGGGTEAFF.

The table lists this clonotype with many counts. J is TRBJ2-2 and V is TRBV7-3; tentatively, D is TRBD2 (5 bases). Germline V gives CDR1 SGHTA, CDR2 FQGTGA. The CDR3 length is 14 residues. V lost 3 bases to trimming and J lost 6 bases, with 11 bases between them. CDR3 DNA sequence: TGTGCCAGCAGCTTCGCTAGCAGCCCCGGGGAGCTGTTTTTT. Its translation is CASSFASSPGELFF.

CDR3 DNA: TGTGCCAGCCGCGAAGGACAGGGGAGACAAGATTTTCCCCCAGATACGCAGTATTTT. Amino acid sequence: CASREGQGRQDFPPDTQYF. The V gene is TRBV11-3, the J gene TRBJ2-3; 9 nucleotides match TRBD1. The CDR3 covers 19 residues. CDR1 is SGHNT and CDR2 is YENEEA in the germline V gene. V shed 8 bases, J shed 4 bases, and the junction held 22 bases outside the gene matches.

J is TRBJ2-7 and V is TRBV28; 8 nucleotides line up with TRBD2. Per germline, CDR1 MDHEN and CDR2 SYDVKM. J was trimmed by 3 bases and V by 2 bases; bases with no gene match: 6. There are 15 residues in the CDR3. The CDR3 region has the DNA TGTGCCAGCAGTTTAACAGCGGGAGTCCTCTACGAGCAGTACTTC. Translating it yields CASSLTAGVLYEQYF.

This clonotype was observed many times. This chain connects TRBV6-2 or TRBV6-3 to TRBJ2-1, with no clear D. This CDR3 has 13 amino acids. V was pared by 0 bases and J by 3 bases, with 3 bases between. Germline-derived CDR1 and CDR2 are MNHEY and SVGEGT. CDR3 nucleotides: TGTGCCAGCAGTTACTCCCGCTACAATGAGCAGTTCTTC. This codes for CASSYSRYNEQFF.

This clonotype was counted a single time. With a much larger clone just one base away, this may be a read error. This rearrangement joins TRBV4-3 to TRBJ2-3; D not certain. Per the germline V gene, CDR1 is LGHNA and CDR2 is YSLEER. Trimming removed 0 bases at V and 4 bases at J, with 11 bases between. CDR3 length: 15 residues. CDR3 amino acids: CASSQDAWTADTQYF. The CDR3 region has the DNA TGCGCCAGCAGCCAAGACGCGTGGACCGCAGATACGCAGTATTTT.

Comments on this clonotype: With a much larger clone just one base away, this may be a read error. CDR3 in amino acids: CSASGGSGGAPDTQYF. As DNA, the CDR3 is TGCAGTGCTAGCGGGGGTAGCGGGGGGGCTCCAGATACGCAGTATTTT. The V call is TRBV20-1, the J call TRBJ2-3; TRBD2 matches 11 bases. Germline-derived CDR1 and CDR2 are DFQATT and SNEGSKA (reference sequence). Trimming removed 3 bases from V and 4 bases from J; junction bases left unmatched: 9. The CDR3 length is 16 residues.

With regard to this clonotype: The conserved closing phenylalanine or tryptophan is absent in this CDR3, likely reflecting a read error. The chain recombines TRBV6-1 with TRBJ2-3, with D perhaps matching TRBD1 or TRBD2 (5 bases each). Germline V lookup: CDR1 MNHNS, CDR2 SASEGT. CDR3 length equals 16 residues. V was shortened by 3 bases and J by 3 bases, with 16 bases between the two germline ends. The CDR3, as DNA: TGTGCCAGCAGTGATACTAGGGGATGGGCGACAGATACGCAGTATGTT. Its protein product is CASSDTRGWATDTQYV.

This clonotype was counted a few times. The genes are TRBV7-9 and TRBJ2-1; D is unresolved. This CDR3 contains 16 residues. Looked up from germline, CDR1 is SEHNR and CDR2 is FQNEAQ (reference sequence). V dropped 0 bases and J dropped 0 bases, with 9 bases sitting between them. The CDR3 region is CASSLAGWSSYNEQFF. CDR3 nucleotide sequence: TGTGCCAGCAGCTTAGCGGGCTGGAGCTCCTACAATGAGCAGTTCTTC.

This clonotype showed up many times. This chain connects TRBV6-5 to TRBJ2-3; D is perhaps TRBD2 (5 bases). CDR3 length equals 17 residues. Germline values: CDR1 MNHEY, CDR2 SVGAGI. Trimming left V 5 bases short and J 1 base short, with 19 bases between. CDR3: CASSIGFGGPRTDTQYF. The CDR3, as DNA: TGTGCCAGCAGTATTGGGTTTGGCGGGCCCCGCACAGATACGCAGTATTTT.

This clonotype was seen repeatedly, ten times or more. V gene TRBV14 combines with J gene TRBJ2-7, with D possibly matching TRBD1 (5 bases). Trimming left V 0 bases short and J 5 bases short, with 20 bases between. Germline V CDR1 and CDR2: SGHDN, FVKESK. The CDR3 extends over 17 amino acids. The CDR3 is CASSQDLGQGLAHEQYF. CDR3 bases: TGTGCCAGCAGCCAAGATCTCGGCCAGGGTCTCGCCCACGAGCAGTACTTC.

The J gene is TRBJ1-1, the V gene TRBV5-6, with D unresolved. Germline V gives CDR1 SGHDT, CDR2 YYEEEE. V dropped 0 bases and J dropped 9 bases, with 9 bases sitting between them. The CDR3 is 12 amino acids. CDR3 loop: CASSLGVTKAFF. As DNA, the CDR3 is TGTGCCAGCAGCTTGGGGGTGACTAAAGCTTTCTTT.

This chain joins TRBV6-2 or TRBV6-3 and TRBJ2-5; D is uncertain. Germline lookup yields CDR1 MNHEY and CDR2 SVGEGT. The CDR3 spans 14 residues. V gave up 1 base and J gave up 1 base, with 7 bases separating them. CDR3 sequence reads: CASSYLAAQETQYF. The CDR3 DNA follows: TGTGCCAGCAGTTACTTGGCAGCCCAAGAGACCCAGTACTTC.

This clonotype was found many times. The V call is TRBV4-3, the J call TRBJ2-7, with D perhaps TRBD1 or TRBD2 (5 bases each). The CDR3 runs to 16 residues. Trimming shortened V by 0 bases and J by 4 bases, and 16 bases separated the two germline ends. Germline CDR1 LGHNA, CDR2 YSLEER. CDR3 coding DNA: TGCGCCAGCAGCCAAGATCGGGGCCGGGGACCTTACGAGCAGTACTTC. Amino acids: CASSQDRGRGPYEQYF.

This clonotype was recorded many times. This chain joins TRBV6-1 and TRBJ1-5, with D maybe TRBD1 (5 bases). The CDR3 is 16 residues long. With 3 bases removed from V and 5 bases from J, the gap between germline ends came to 17 bases. Germline assignment: CDR1 MNHNS and CDR2 SASEGT. The CDR3 nucleotides read TGTGCCAGCAGTGAGAAGGCGACAGTACGGGATCAGCCCCAGCATTTT. This codes for CASSEKATVRDQPQHF.